This T cell receptor beta chain was sequenced for a study of T cells in Graves' hyperthyroidism and ophthalmopathy. Study background: At the time of initial diagnosis and before any treatment, peripheral blood was collected.

In its sample, this clonotype was seen many times. TCR beta CDR3 region amplification was performed from RNA transcripts. HTBI primers drove first-round RT-PCR of the TCR CDR3. TCRdb passed the multiplex PCR reads through MiXCR, listing each CDR3 protein once. The sample includes about half a million distinct CDR3 sequences, roughly 20% of them seen just once. This CDR3 has 13 residues. V gave up 3 bases and J gave up 7 bases, with 12 bases separating them. CDR1 is LNHDA, CDR2 SQIVND, per germline (reference sequence). The receptor's source is a man aged 18 to 30 with Graves' hyperthyroidism. The source material was blood. The chain employs TRBV19 and TRBJ1-1, with D possibly TRBD1 on 6 matching bases. The chain's CDR3 is CASSILQGNEAFF. The DNA of the CDR3 is TGTGCCAGTAGTATCCTACAGGGCAATGAAGCTTTCTTT.